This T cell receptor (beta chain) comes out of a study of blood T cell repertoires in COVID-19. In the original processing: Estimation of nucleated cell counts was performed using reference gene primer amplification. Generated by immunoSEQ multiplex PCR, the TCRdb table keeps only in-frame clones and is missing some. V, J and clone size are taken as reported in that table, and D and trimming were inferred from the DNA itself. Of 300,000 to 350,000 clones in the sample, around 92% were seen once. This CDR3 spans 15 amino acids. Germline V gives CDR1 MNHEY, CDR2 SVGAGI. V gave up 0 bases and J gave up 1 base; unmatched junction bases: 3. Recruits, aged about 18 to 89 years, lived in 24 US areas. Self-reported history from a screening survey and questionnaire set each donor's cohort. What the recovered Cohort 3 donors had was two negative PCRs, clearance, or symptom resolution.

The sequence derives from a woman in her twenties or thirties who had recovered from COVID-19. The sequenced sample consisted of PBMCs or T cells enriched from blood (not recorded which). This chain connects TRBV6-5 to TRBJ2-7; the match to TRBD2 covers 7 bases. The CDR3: CASSYSSGESYEQYF. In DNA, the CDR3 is TGTGCCAGCAGTTACTCCAGCGGGGAATCCTACGAGCAGTACTTC.